The rows below give T cell receptor beta chains drawn from one sample of a study of T cell responses to AZD1222 COVID-19 vaccine. Generated by immunoSEQ multiplex PCR, the TCRdb table keeps only in-frame clones and is missing some. The table has approximately 100,000 clones, 85% to 90% seen once. The sample in question was peripheral blood, obtained on day 0 of AZD1222 vaccination. These receptor sequences come from an adult in good health. CDR3s include the opening cysteine and the closing phenylalanine or tryptophan. The D gene is left open where the match is weak.

V gene	D gene	CDR3 protein
TRBV24-1	TRBD2	CATSDLGTSGKNEQFF
TRBV7-2	TRBD2	CASSLWTGLAGNEQFF
TRBV10-2	TRBD2	CALSRAGGREQYF
TRBV5-6	NA	CASSTATRYEQFF
TRBV10-3	TRBD2	CAIRDGTSGTSYEQYF
TRBV7-9	NA	CASSLLGTGKNTEAFF
TRBV24-1	TRBD2	CATSDQAGDSYNEQFF
TRBV19	TRBD1	CATKDRDLYNSPLHF
TRBV20-1	NA	CSASHDELWNTEAFF
TRBV19	NA	CASSLDLGGQADTQYF
TRBV7-9	TRBD2	CASSGRAGGPQETQYF
TRBV18	NA	CASSPGRSEVYEQYF
TRBV15	NA	CATSIRSASYEQYF
TRBV11-2	NA	CASQPSRGRDEQYF
TRBV9	NA	CASSVVRRAGTEAFF
TRBV5-5	TRBD1	CASSVLPGQGEDTEAFF
TRBV7-3	TRBD2	CASSLTTSGRWGEQFF
TRBV11-3	NA	CASSRNRDGAQYF
TRBV6-6	TRBD1	CASAPGQVTGEQFF
TRBV19	TRBD2	CASSTAGGQARDEQFF
TRBV5-1	TRBD1	CASARDRMNTEAFF
TRBV18	TRBD1	CASSPGDRGKGYTF
TRBV7-9	NA	CASSLPGRRDYGYTF
TRBV19	NA	CASSKRDEQYF
TRBV7-2	TRBD2	CASSSGTRTDTQYF
TRBV6-1	NA	CASSETTARGDEQFF